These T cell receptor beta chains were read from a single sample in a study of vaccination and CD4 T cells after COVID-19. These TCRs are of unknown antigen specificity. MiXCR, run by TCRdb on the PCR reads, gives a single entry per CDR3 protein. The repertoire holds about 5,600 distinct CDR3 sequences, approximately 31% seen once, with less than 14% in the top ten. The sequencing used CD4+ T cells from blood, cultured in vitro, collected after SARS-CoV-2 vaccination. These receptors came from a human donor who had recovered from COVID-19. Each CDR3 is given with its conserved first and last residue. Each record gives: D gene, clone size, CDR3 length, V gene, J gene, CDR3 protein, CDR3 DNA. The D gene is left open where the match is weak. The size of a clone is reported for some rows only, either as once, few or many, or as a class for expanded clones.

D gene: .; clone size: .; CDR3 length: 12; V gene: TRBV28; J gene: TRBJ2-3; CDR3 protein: CASSPGEGPQYF; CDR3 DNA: TGTGCCAGCAGCCCAGGGGAGGGACCGCAGTATTTT
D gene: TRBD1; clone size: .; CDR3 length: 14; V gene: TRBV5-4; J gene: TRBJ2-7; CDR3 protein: CAGQKDRSSYEQYF; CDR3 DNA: TGTGCCGGTCAGAAGGACAGGTCCTCCTACGAGCAGTACTTC
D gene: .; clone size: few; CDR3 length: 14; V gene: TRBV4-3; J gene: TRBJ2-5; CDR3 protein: CASSQDMGEETQYF; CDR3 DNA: TGCGCCAGCAGCCAAGATATGGGTGAAGAGACCCAGTACTTC
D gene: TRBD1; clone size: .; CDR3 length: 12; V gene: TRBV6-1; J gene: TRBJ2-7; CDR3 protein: CASSPQGYEQYF; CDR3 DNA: TGTGCCAGCAGTCCACAGGGGTACGAGCAGTACTTC
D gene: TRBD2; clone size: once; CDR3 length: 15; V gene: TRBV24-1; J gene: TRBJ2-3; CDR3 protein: CATSDPGLATDTQYF; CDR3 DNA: TGTGCCACCAGTGACCCGGGACTAGCCACAGATACGCAGTATTTT
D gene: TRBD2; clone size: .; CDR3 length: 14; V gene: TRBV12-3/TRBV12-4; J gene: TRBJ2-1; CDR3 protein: CASADSGVLGPQFF; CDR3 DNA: TGTGCCAGCGCCGATAGCGGGGTCCTTGGGCCTCAGTTCTTC
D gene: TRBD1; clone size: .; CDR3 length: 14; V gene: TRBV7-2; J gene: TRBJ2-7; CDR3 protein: CASSLPGQTYEQYF; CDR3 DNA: TGTGCCAGCAGCTTACCGGGACAGACCTACGAGCAGTACTTC
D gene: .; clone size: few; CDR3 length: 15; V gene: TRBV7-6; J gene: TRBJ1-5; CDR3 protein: CASSLVSDSNQPQHF; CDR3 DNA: TGTGCCAGCAGCTTAGTTTCAGATAGCAATCAGCCCCAGCATTTT
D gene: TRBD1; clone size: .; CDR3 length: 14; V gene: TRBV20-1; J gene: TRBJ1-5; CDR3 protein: CGAPGQGVGQPQHF; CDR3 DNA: TGCGGTGCTCCGGGACAGGGAGTTGGTCAGCCCCAGCATTTT
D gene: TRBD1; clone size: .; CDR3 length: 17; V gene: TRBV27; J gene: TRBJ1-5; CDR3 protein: CASSPWTGSLGGQPQHF; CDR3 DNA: TGTGCCAGCAGTCCTTGGACAGGGTCATTAGGTGGTCAGCCCCAGCATTTT
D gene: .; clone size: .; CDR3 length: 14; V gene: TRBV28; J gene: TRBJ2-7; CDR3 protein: CAGSLAAHSYEQYF; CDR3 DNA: TGTGCCGGCAGTTTGGCAGCGCACTCCTACGAGCAGTACTTC
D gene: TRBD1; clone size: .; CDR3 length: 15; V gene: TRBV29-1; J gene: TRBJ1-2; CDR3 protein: CSIIDPGTANYGYTF; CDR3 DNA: TGCAGTATAATTGACCCTGGGACAGCTAACTATGGCTACACCTTC
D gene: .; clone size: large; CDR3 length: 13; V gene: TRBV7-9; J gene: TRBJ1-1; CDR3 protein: CASSLEQGTEAFF; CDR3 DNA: TGTGCCAGCAGCTTAGAACAGGGCACTGAAGCTTTCTTT
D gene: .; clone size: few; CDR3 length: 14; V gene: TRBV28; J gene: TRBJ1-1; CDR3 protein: CASSAYRRNTEAFF; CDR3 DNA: TGTGCCAGCAGTGCCTACAGGAGGAACACTGAAGCTTTCTTT
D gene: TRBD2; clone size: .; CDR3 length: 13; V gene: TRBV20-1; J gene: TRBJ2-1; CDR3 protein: CSARVPTSMEQFF; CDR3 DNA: TGCAGTGCTAGAGTCCCGACTAGCATGGAGCAGTTCTTC
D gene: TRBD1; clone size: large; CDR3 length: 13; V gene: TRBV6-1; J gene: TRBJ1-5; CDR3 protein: CATGQGRSQPQHF; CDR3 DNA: TGTGCCACCGGACAGGGAAGGAGTCAGCCCCAGCATTTT
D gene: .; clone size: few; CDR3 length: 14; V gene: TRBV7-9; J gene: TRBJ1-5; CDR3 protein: CASSWGYSNQPQHF; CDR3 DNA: TGTGCCAGCAGTTGGGGCTATAGCAATCAGCCCCAGCATTTT
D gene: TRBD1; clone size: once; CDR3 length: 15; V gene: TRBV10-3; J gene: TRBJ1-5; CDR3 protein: CASRQGAQSNQPQHF; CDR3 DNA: TGTGCCAGCAGACAGGGCGCTCAGTCTAATCAGCCCCAGCATTTT
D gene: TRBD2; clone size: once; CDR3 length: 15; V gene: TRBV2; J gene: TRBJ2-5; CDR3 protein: CASSREGQGGETQYF; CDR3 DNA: TGTGCCAGCAGCCGAGAAGGGCAGGGAGGGGAGACCCAGTACTTC
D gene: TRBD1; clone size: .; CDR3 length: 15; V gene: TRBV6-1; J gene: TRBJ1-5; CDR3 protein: CASSGQGFSNQPQHF; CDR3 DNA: TGTGCCAGCAGTGGACAGGGATTTAGCAATCAGCCCCAGCATTTT
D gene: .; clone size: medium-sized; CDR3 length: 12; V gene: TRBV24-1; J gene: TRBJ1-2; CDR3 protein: CATSDFKGGYTF; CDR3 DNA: TGTGCCACCAGTGATTTTAAAGGAGGCTACACCTTC
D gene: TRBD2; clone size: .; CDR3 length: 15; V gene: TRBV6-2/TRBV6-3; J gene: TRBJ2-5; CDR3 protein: CASSSGLAGKETQYF; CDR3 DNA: TGTGCCAGCAGTTCGGGACTAGCGGGAAAAGAGACCCAGTACTTC
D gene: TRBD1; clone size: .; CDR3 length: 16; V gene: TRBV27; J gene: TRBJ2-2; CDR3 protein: CASSLRGQINTGELFF; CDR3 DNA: TGTGCCAGCAGTCTCAGGGGACAGATTAACACCGGGGAGCTGTTTTTT
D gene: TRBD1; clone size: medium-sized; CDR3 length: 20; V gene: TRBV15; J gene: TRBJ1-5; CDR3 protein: CATSRDQNGAAGQANQPQHF; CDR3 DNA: TGTGCCACCAGCAGAGATCAAAATGGGGCTGCGGGACAGGCCAATCAGCCCCAGCATTTT
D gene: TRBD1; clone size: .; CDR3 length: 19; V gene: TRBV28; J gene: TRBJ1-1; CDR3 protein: CASSLYVLKGAEENTEAFF; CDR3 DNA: TGTGCCAGCAGTTTATACGTCCTGAAGGGGGCCGAGGAGAACACTGAAGCTTTCTTT
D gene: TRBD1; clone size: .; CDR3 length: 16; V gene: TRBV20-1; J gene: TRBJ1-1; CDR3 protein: CSARRQGTSLGTEAFF; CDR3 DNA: TGCAGTGCTAGGCGACAGGGGACTTCGTTGGGCACTGAAGCTTTCTTT
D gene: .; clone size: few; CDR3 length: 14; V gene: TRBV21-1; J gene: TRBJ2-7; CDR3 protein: CASVGQGALDEQYF; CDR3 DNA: .
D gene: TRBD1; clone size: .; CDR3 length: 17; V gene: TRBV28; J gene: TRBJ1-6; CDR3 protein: CASSPSTGGSYNSPLHF; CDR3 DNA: TGTGCCAGCAGCCCAAGTACAGGGGGGTCGTATAATTCACCCCTCCACTTT
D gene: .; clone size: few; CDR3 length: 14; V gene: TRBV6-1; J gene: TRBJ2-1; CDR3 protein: CASRTTGNYNEQFF; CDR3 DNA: TGTGCCAGCAGAACCACAGGGAACTACAATGAGCAGTTCTTC
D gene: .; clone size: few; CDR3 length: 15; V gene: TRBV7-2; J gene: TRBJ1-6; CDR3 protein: CASSLGDRNNSPLHF; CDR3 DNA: TGTGCCAGCAGCTTAGGGGACCGCAATAATTCACCCCTCCACTTT
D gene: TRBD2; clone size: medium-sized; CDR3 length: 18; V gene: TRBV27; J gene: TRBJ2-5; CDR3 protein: CASRSFLRTSGHPGTQYF; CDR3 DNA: TGTGCCAGCCGGTCGTTCCTCCGGACTAGCGGGCACCCAGGGACCCAGTACTTC
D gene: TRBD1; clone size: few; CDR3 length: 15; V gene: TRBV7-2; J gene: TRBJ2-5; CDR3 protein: CASSLLGGSMETQYF; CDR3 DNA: TGTGCCAGCAGCTTGCTAGGGGGCTCTATGGAGACCCAGTACTTC
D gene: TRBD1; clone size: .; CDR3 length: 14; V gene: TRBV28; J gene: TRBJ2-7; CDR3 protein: CASSLWGQNYEQYF; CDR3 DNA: TGTGCCAGCAGTTTATGGGGACAGAACTACGAGCAGTACTTC
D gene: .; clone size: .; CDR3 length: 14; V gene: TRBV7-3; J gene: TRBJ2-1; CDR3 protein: CASSLIRTNNEQFF; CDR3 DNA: TGTGCCAGCAGCTTAATCCGGACTAACAATGAGCAGTTCTTC
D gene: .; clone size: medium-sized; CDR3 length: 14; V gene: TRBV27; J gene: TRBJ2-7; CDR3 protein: CASSPGTVKHEQYF; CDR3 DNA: TGTGCCAGCAGTCCAGGGACGGTAAAACACGAGCAGTACTTC
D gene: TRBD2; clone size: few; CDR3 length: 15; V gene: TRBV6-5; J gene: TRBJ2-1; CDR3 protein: CASSYAERGPGEQFF; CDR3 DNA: TGTGCCAGCAGTTACGCGGAGCGGGGGCCGGGGGAGCAGTTCTTC
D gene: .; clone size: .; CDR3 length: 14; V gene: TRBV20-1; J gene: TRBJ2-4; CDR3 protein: CSARVPDAKNIQYF; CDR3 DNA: TGCAGTGCTAGAGTCCCGGACGCCAAAAACATTCAGTACTTC
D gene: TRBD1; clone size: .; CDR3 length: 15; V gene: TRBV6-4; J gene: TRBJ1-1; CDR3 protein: CASRRQGVMNTEAFF; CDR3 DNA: TGTGCCAGCCGTCGACAGGGGGTGATGAACACTGAAGCTTTCTTT
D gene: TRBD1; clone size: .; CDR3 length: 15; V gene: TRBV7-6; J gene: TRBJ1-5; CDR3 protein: CASSLGTGGNQPQHF; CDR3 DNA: TGTGCCAGCAGCTTAGGGACAGGGGGCAATCAGCCCCAGCATTTT
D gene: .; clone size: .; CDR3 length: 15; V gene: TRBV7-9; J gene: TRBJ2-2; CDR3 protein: CASSLGGWNTGELFF; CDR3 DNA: TGTGCCAGCAGCTTAGGGGGATGGAACACCGGGGAGCTGTTTTTT